This T cell receptor (beta chain) was recovered during a study of blood T cell repertoires in COVID-19. Study processing details: Estimated nucleated cell counts came from reference gene primer amplification. Some clones are missing from TCRdb's copy, which holds only in-frame ones; the method was immunoSEQ multiplex PCR. V and J calls and clone size follow that table, whereas D and trimming were derived from the DNA. The data hold just over 300,000 clones, with roughly 86% observed a single time. Germline loops: CDR1 LNHNV, CDR2 YYDKDF (reference sequence). This CDR3 has 16 residues. The V end lost 4 bases, the J end lost 1 base, and 16 bases lay between the germline ends.

The V gene is TRBV15, the J gene TRBJ2-5; maybe TRBD1 (6 bases). The sequencing sample was made of PBMCs or T cells enriched from blood (not recorded which). This sequence was found in a woman under 30 who had recovered from COVID-19. CDR3 protein: CATSNTLTGFQETQYF. The CDR3 coding sequence is TGTGCCACCAGCAATACCTTGACAGGCTTCCAAGAGACCCAGTACTTC.